This passage covers 8 T cell receptor beta chains from one sample sequenced in a study of shared clonotypes between healthy human individuals. TCRdb keeps only in-frame clones here, not all; method: immunoSEQ multiplex PCR. The profile shows some 700,000 clones, 80% to 95% of them singletons. Sequenced sample: memory CD8+ T cells from PBMCs. Subset in this sample: CD45RO+ cells pooled with CCR7-negative TemRA cells. These receptors were obtained from a man aged 18 to 30 in good health. Some clones in this sample may be carry-over from other donors' samples.

The V call is TRBV28, the J call TRBJ2-3; the match to TRBD2 covers 11 bases. This CDR3 is built from 16 residues. The germline V gene encodes CDR1 MDHEN and CDR2 SYDVKM. With V trimmed by 3 bases and J by 7 bases, 9 bases remained unmatched. The CDR3 here is CASSFGVAGGPNTQYF. CDR3 DNA: TGTGCCAGCAGTTTTGGAGTAGCGGGAGGGCCGAATACGCAGTATTTT.

J is TRBJ1-1 and V is TRBV7-9, with a possible D match to TRBD1 (6 bases). The length of the CDR3 is 13 residues. Per the germline V gene, CDR1 is SEHNR and CDR2 is FQNEAQ (reference sequence). V shed 1 base and J shed 7 bases, with 10 bases lying between them. The CDR3 loop reads CASSLGGLGEAFF. The DNA of the CDR3 is TGTGCCAGCAGCTTAGGGGGGCTCGGTGAAGCTTTCTTT.

This chain connects TRBV25-1 to TRBJ1-2; 7 nucleotides match TRBD1. V was clipped by 3 bases and J by 2 bases; unmatched bases: 6. Germline values: CDR1 MGHDK, CDR2 SYGVNS. This CDR3 spans 15 amino acids. CDR3 loop: CASSDEGGQNYGYTF. The CDR3 region has the DNA TGTGCCAGCAGTGATGAAGGGGGACAGAACTATGGCTACACCTTC.

The rearrangement links TRBV6-5 to TRBJ2-7, with 9 bases aligning to TRBD1. V gave up 1 base and J gave up 3 bases; unmatched junction bases: 1. CDR1 MNHEY and CDR2 SVGAGI come from the germline V gene. The CDR3 loop spans 14 amino acids. CDR3 sequence: CASSYWGQGYEQYF. CDR3 in DNA: TGTGCCAGCAGTTACTGGGGACAGGGCTACGAGCAGTACTTC.

In DNA, the CDR3 is TGCAGCGTACCCGGGACAGGGCAACCCTACGAGCAGTACTTC. Amino acid sequence: CSVPGTGQPYEQYF. The chain carries TRBV29-1 and TRBJ2-7; 9 nucleotides match TRBD1. J gave up 2 bases and V 6 bases, and 8 bases lay outside the gene matches. The CDR3 runs to 14 residues. Looked up from germline, CDR1 is SQVTM and CDR2 is ANQGSEA.

J is TRBJ2-2 and V is TRBV19, with TRBD2 matching over 10 bases. Looked up from germline, CDR1 is LNHDA and CDR2 is SQIVND (reference sequence). This CDR3 region has 18 residues. Trimming took 3 bases from V and 6 from J; bases not matched to a gene: 13. The CDR3 DNA reads as TGTGCCAGTAGTATGCTAGCGGGAGAGGGGGACCGGCCCGGGGAGCTGTTTTTT. Its protein product is CASSMLAGEGDRPGELFF.

The chain uses TRBV27 and TRBJ2-1; D gene unclear. Germline lookup yields CDR1 MNHEY and CDR2 SMNVEV (reference sequence). Trimming took off 2 bases at V and 2 bases at J, with 4 bases between the two ends. The CDR3 spans 13 residues. CDR3 nucleotides: TGTGCCAGCAGTTTAGTGGCCTACAATGAGCAGTTCTTC. Translated: CASSLVAYNEQFF.

The chain carries TRBV4-3 and TRBJ2-1, with D maybe TRBD2 (6 bases). Germline V lookup: CDR1 LGHNA, CDR2 YSLEER. The CDR3 sequence is 16 residues long. V was shortened by 4 bases and J by 4 bases, with 17 bases between the two germline ends. CDR3 in DNA: TGCGCCAGCAGCCTCTACCCGCGCAGCGGGTACAATGAGCAGTTCTTC. Its translation is CASSLYPRSGYNEQFF.